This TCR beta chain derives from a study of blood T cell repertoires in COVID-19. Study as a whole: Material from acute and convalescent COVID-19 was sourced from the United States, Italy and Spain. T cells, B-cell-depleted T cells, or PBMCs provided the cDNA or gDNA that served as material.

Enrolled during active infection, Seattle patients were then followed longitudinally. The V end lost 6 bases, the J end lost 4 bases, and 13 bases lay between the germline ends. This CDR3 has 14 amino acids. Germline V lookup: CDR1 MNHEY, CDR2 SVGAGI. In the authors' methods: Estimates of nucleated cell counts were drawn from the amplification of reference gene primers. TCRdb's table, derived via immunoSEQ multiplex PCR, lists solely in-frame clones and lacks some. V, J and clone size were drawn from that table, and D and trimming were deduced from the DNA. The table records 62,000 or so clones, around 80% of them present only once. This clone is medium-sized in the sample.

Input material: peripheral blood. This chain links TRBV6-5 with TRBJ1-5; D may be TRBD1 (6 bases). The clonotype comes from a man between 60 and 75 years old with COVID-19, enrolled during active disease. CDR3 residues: CASRTQQGNQPQHF. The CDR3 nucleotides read TGTGCCAGCAGAACCCAACAGGGAAATCAGCCCCAGCATTTT.